These 21 T cell receptor beta chains were all obtained from the same sample, sequenced in a study of control samples from healthy donors and cancer patients. Sequencing was performed with immunoSEQ multiplex PCR; in TCRdb, only in-frame clones are kept and a portion is missing. The data show over 200,000 clones, about 80% seen once. The sequenced sample consisted of PBMCs. The receptors here all came from a woman aged 55-69 years with lung cancer.

The chain combines TRBV3-1 (or the pseudogene TRBV3-2) with TRBJ2-1; 7 positions agree with TRBD1. Trimming removed 4 bases from V and 5 bases from J; junction bases left unmatched: 5. CDR1 and CDR2 from the germline V gene are LGHDT and YNNKEL (reference sequence). CDR3 length: 14 residues. Here the CDR3 reads CASSRTGTNNEQFF. Here the CDR3 DNA reads TGTGCCAGCAGCCGGACAGGAACCAACAATGAGCAGTTCTTC.

V gene TRBV6-4 combines with J gene TRBJ1-2; 7 bases align to TRBD1. V was clipped by 4 bases and J by 5 bases; unmatched bases: 10. Germline V gene lookup returns CDR1 MRHNA and CDR2 SNTAGT. The length of the CDR3 is 15 residues. The CDR3 nucleotides are TGTGCCAGCAGTGTCTCCCCAGGGGGGATTTATGGCTACACCTTC. This gives the protein CASSVSPGGIYGYTF.

V usage is TRBV18 and J usage is TRBJ1-1, with 10 bases that match TRBD1. This CDR3 contains 13 residues. V lost 7 bases to trimming and J lost 3 bases; unmatched junction nucleotides: 2. Germline loops: CDR1 KGHSH, CDR2 LQKENI. In DNA, the CDR3 is TGTGCCAGCTATGGACAGGGGGACACTGAAGCTTTCTTT. It specifies CASYGQGDTEAFF.

J is TRBJ1-6 and V is TRBV11-2; 8 nucleotides line up with TRBD1. The germline V gene has CDR1 SGHAT and CDR2 FQNNGV. The ends lost 1 base at V and 4 bases at J; junction bases unmatched: 3. The length of the CDR3 is 16 residues. The CDR3 protein is CASSLGNRGYNSPLHF. The CDR3 DNA reads as TGTGCCAGCAGCTTAGGGAACAGGGGGTATAATTCACCCCTCCACTTT.

The chain carries TRBV5-1 and TRBJ1-4; D is uncertain. The CDR3 runs 15 residues. CDR1 is SGHRS, CDR2 YFSETQ, per germline. V lost 5 bases to trimming and J lost 2 bases, with 13 bases between them. For the CDR3, the DNA is TGCGCCAGCAGTAATGTAGAGGCGACTAATGAAAAACTGTTTTTT. Translated, it gives CASSNVEATNEKLFF.

The chain has TRBV18 and TRBJ1-2; D possibly corresponds to TRBD1 (6 bases). CDR3 length: 16 residues. V was clipped by 2 bases and J by 5 bases, with 18 bases between them. Germline V gene sequence: CDR1 KGHSH, CDR2 LQKENI. The CDR3 is CASSPSSSPGVYGYTF. For the CDR3, the DNA is TGTGCCAGCTCACCATCCAGTTCCCCAGGGGTTTATGGCTACACCTTC.

The chain combines TRBV28 with TRBJ1-2; 7 bases align to TRBD1. CDR1 is MDHEN and CDR2 is SYDVKM in the germline V gene. The CDR3 is 16 amino acids. The ends lost 1 base at V and 2 bases at J; junction bases unmatched: 7. CDR3 sequence: CASSLSWTGTNYGYTF. CDR3 sequence (DNA): TGTGCCAGCAGTTTATCCTGGACAGGTACCAACTATGGCTACACCTTC.

This clone was detected only a few times. The chain recombines TRBV5-1 with TRBJ2-5, with D possibly being TRBD2 (5 bases). Per the germline V gene, CDR1 is SGHRS and CDR2 is YFSETQ. The germline V and J ends were trimmed by 2 bases and 5 bases, with 13 bases remaining between them. The CDR3 loop spans 14 amino acids. CDR3 nucleotide sequence: TGCGCCAGCAGCTTTGAGGGCTCGAGGGAGACCCAGTACTTC. Amino acids: CASSFEGSRETQYF.

The rearrangement joins TRBV7-8 to TRBJ1-1; possible D gene TRBD1, 6 bases. Trimming removed 5 bases at V and 5 bases at J, with 15 bases between. Germline V CDR1 and CDR2: SGHVS, FQNEAQ. CDR3 length: 14 residues. This CDR3 reads CASSPGTRDTEAFF. The CDR3 coding sequence is TGTGCCAGCAGCCCAGGGACAAGGGATACTGAAGCTTTCTTT.

The chain uses TRBV7-3 and TRBJ2-4, with TRBD1 matching over 12 bases. CDR3 length: 15 residues. Trimming took 3 bases from V and 8 from J; bases not matched to a gene: 5. The germline V gene has CDR1 SGHTA and CDR2 FQGTGA. Here the CDR3 reads CASSLGQGASDIQYF. CDR3 DNA sequence: TGTGCCAGCAGCTTGGGACAGGGGGCATCGGACATTCAGTACTTC.

The chain is built from TRBV5-4 and TRBJ2-3; TRBD2 aligns across 10 bases. The CDR3 length is 15 residues. J was trimmed by 5 bases and V by 1 base; bases with no gene match: 4. Germline V gene lookup returns CDR1 SGHNT and CDR2 YYREEE (reference sequence). The CDR3 nucleotides are TGTGCCAGCAGCTTGCCGGGACTAGCGTTAGATACGCAGTATTTT. Its protein product is CASSLPGLALDTQYF.

Of note for this clone: Other DNA sequences in this sample translate to the same CDR3. This chain joins TRBV5-1 and TRBJ2-7; TRBD1 aligns across 8 bases. Trimming at V came to 3 bases and at J to 3 bases, leaving 2 bases not matched to a gene. The germline V gene encodes CDR1 SGHRS and CDR2 YFSETQ. The CDR3 spans 13 residues. The chain's CDR3 is CASSWGTGYEQYF. The CDR3, as DNA: TGCGCCAGCAGCTGGGGGACAGGCTACGAGCAGTACTTC. The full variable domain, in which reference TRBV5-1 and TRBJ2-7 provide the parts outside the CDR3, is KAGVTQTPRYLIKTRGQQVTLSCSPISGHRSVSWYQQTPGQGLQFLFEYFSETQRNKGNFPGRFSGRQFSNSRSEMNVSTLELGDSALYLCASSWGTGYEQYFGPGTRLTVT.

A single count supports this clone. This sequence joins TRBV28 and TRBJ1-2; TRBD1 agrees at 8 bases. This CDR3 comprises 16 residues. Trimming took 2 bases from V and 6 from J; bases not matched to a gene: 11. Germline-derived CDR1 and CDR2 are MDHEN and SYDVKM. The CDR3 reads CASSLLARWTGNGYTF. DNA of the CDR3: TGTGCCAGCAGTTTACTTGCCCGGTGGACAGGGAATGGCTACACCTTC.

The gene calls are TRBV11-2 and TRBJ2-5, with D possibly being TRBD1 or TRBD2 (5 bases each). The CDR3 is 13 amino acids. CDR1 is SGHAT, CDR2 FQNNGV, per germline. With 5 bases removed from V and 2 bases from J, the gap between germline ends came to 9 bases. This CDR3 reads CASSRGPQETQYF. The CDR3, as DNA: TGTGCCAGCAGCAGGGGACCGCAAGAGACCCAGTACTTC. The complete variable domain, with remaining parts taken from reference TRBV11-2 and TRBJ2-5, reads EAGVAQSPRYKIIEKRQSVAFWCNPISGHATLYWYQQILGQGPKLLIQFQNNGVVDDSQLPKDRFSAERLKGVDSTLKIQPAKLEDSAVYLCASSRGPQETQYFGPGTRLLVL.

This rearrangement joins TRBV19 to TRBJ2-3; 8 nucleotides align to TRBD2. The V gene end was trimmed by 5 bases and the J gene end by 1 base; junction bases not matched to a gene: 8. There are 16 residues in the CDR3. From germline, CDR1 is LNHDA and CDR2 SQIVND (reference sequence). The CDR3 bases are TGTGCCAGTAGTGGGTTGGCGGGAGGACGCACAGATACGCAGTATTTT. This translates into CASSGLAGGRTDTQYF.

V usage is TRBV12-3 or TRBV12-4 and J usage is TRBJ1-5; a weak D match, TRBD1 (6 bases). There are 13 residues in the CDR3. V lost 2 bases and J lost 9, with 11 bases in between. CDR3 coding DNA: TGTGCCAGCAGTTTAAGGGGGGTCGCGCCCCAGCATTTT. Its translation: CASSLRGVAPQHF.

This clone was seen a single time. The J gene is TRBJ1-1, the V gene TRBV12-3 or TRBV12-4; a weak D match, TRBD1 (5 bases). V was shortened by 3 bases and J by 5 bases, with 10 bases between the two germline ends. CDR3 length: 13 amino acids. CDR3 nucleotide sequence: TGTGCCAGCAGTTTGCAGGGCAGGACTGAAGCTTTCTTT. Encoded protein: CASSLQGRTEAFF.

This sequence joins TRBV2 and TRBJ2-5; 7 positions agree with TRBD1. V shed 6 bases and J 0 bases; nucleotides not matched to a gene: 7. Germline CDR1 SNHLY, CDR2 FYNNEI. The CDR3 has 15 amino acids. CDR3 in amino acids: CASRYDRADQETQYF. The CDR3 coding sequence is TGTGCCAGCAGGTACGACAGGGCAGACCAAGAGACCCAGTACTTC. The full variable domain, in which reference TRBV2 and TRBJ2-5 provide the parts outside the CDR3, is EPEVTQTPSHQVTQMGQEVILRCVPISNHLYFYWYRQILGQKVEFLVSFYNNEISEKSEIFDDQFSVERPDGSNFTLKIRSTKLEDSAMYFCASRYDRADQETQYFGPGTRLLVL.

V gene TRBV18 combines with J gene TRBJ2-3; 10 nucleotides line up with TRBD1. The CDR3 sequence is 14 residues long. Germline CDR1 is KGHSH and CDR2 is LQKENI. Trimming at V came to 3 bases and at J to 6 bases, leaving 3 bases not matched to a gene. CDR3 residues: CASSPTGGLDTQYF. In DNA, the CDR3 is TGTGCCAGCTCACCGACAGGGGGCCTTGATACGCAGTATTTT.

This chain uses TRBV6-5 with TRBJ1-1, with D perhaps TRBD1 (6 bases). The V end lost 8 bases, the J end lost 0 bases, and 13 bases lay between the germline ends. CDR3 length equals 14 residues. Germline loops: CDR1 MNHEY, CDR2 SVGAGI. The CDR3 coding sequence is TGTGCCAGCTCTGAGGGGGGAATGAACACTGAAGCTTTCTTT. Residues: CASSEGGMNTEAFF.

CDR3 in amino acids: CASSFYSDTGGFQPQHF. CDR3 nucleotide sequence: TGTGCCAGCAGTTTCTACTCCGACACAGGGGGCTTTCAGCCCCAGCATTTT. This chain links TRBV6-2 or TRBV6-3 with TRBJ1-5, with 9 bases lining up with TRBD1. V lost 4 bases to trimming and J lost 6 bases; unmatched junction nucleotides: 13. The CDR3 is 17 amino acids. The germline V gene encodes CDR1 MNHEY and CDR2 SVGEGT.